This TCR beta chain was captured in a study of blood T cell repertoires in COVID-19. Study-wide context: The cDNA or gDNA used as material had been derived from T cells, B-cell-depleted T cells, or PBMCs.

Trimming took 9 bases from V and 5 from J, leaving 15 bases between them. The length of the CDR3 is 13 residues. Germline CDR1 and CDR2: KGHDR and SFDVKD. As processed by the authors: Counts of nucleated cells, estimated from reference gene primer amplification, were obtained. Profiling relied on immunoSEQ multiplex PCR, and the TCRdb table lists in-frame clones only, not all of them. V and J calls and clone size come straight from that table; D and trimming were deduced from the DNA. The repertoire holds some 150,000 clones, with 84% as singletons. The specimen was peripheral blood. This sequence originates from a man in his 70s with acute or convalescent COVID-19. The chain links TRBV24-1 to TRBJ1-1, with no clear D. The CDR3 loop reads CATLEGIRTEAFF. Here the CDR3 DNA reads TGTGCCACCCTCGAGGGTATCAGGACTGAAGCTTTCTTT.